Included here is one TCR beta chain sequence, with context. What it binds is unknown. The table came from immunoSEQ multiplex PCR; TCRdb's copy has only in-frame clones and leaves some out. The sample records 37,000 or so clones, over 65% being singletons. The data originate from a study of lymphopenia after photon versus proton radiotherapy. V was clipped by 11 bases and J by 1 base, with 12 bases between them. The germline V gene has CDR1 MNHNS and CDR2 SASEGT. This CDR3 contains 13 residues. Study conclusions and caveats: Oligoclonal CD8+ Temra expansion after nadir drove photon patients' diversity drop. Only patients who died were analyzed for survival; proton advantage is unproven. Under photons, naive T cells and diversity fell while effector/memory populations rose.

Sequenced material: peripheral blood, taken from a patient treated with photon-based radiotherapy. The chain carries TRBV6-1 and TRBJ1-3, with D unclear. This TCR came from a man aged 45-65 years with gastric cancer. As DNA, the CDR3 is TGTGCCGCCGCCTGGGGATCTGGAAACACCATATATTTT. Its protein is CAAAWGSGNTIYF.